A few counts support the clone carrying this T cell receptor beta chain. The antigen is not known. These data are taken from a study of T cells in Graves' hyperthyroidism and ophthalmopathy. Study-level background: Prior to any treatment, at the point of initial diagnosis, peripheral blood was collected. Findings of the study overall: A model of 13 V-J features distinguished ophthalmopathy from stable hyperthyroidism.

Amplified regions were TCR beta CDR3 sequences from RNA transcripts. The HTBI primer set was used in a first-round RT-PCR of the TCR CDR3. TCRdb ran MiXCR on the multiplex PCR reads and lists one entry per CDR3 protein. Of 340,000 or so distinct CDR3 sequences detected, 15% to 20% appear once; the ten largest clones hold 45% to 50%. Sequenced: blood. The TCR comes from a woman between 45 and 65 years old with Graves' hyperthyroidism.

The CDR3 DNA reads TGTGCCAGCTCACCCTACAATGCGGAGACCCAGTACTTC. Translated, it gives CASSPYNAETQYF. The chain has TRBV18 and TRBJ2-5; no reliable D call. This CDR3 spans 13 amino acids. V lost 3 bases and J lost 5, with 10 bases in between. CDR1 is KGHSH, CDR2 LQKENI, per germline.